This T cell receptor (beta chain) was identified in a study of T-cell reconstitution after alpha-beta-depleted transplantation in children. The CDR3 has 13 residues. V was pared by 3 bases and J by 2 bases, with 7 bases between. The TCRbeta library was prepared with unique molecular identifiers. In TCRdb, the PCR reads were re-called with MiXCR into one record per CDR3 protein. The sample lists 600,000 to 800,000 distinct CDR3 sequences; approximately 14% were seen once. The sequence derives from a girl aged 2 to 9 with congenital amegakaryocytic thrombocytopenia, due to receive a stem cell transplant. The chain joins TRBV12-3 or TRBV12-4 to TRBJ1-2; D is unclear. The sample in question was PBMCs, obtained before TCRalphabeta/CD19-depleted stem cell transplant. In DNA form, the CDR3 reads TGTGCCAGCAGTTTCACAGAGAACTATGGCTACACCTTC. It is translated as CASSFTENYGYTF.